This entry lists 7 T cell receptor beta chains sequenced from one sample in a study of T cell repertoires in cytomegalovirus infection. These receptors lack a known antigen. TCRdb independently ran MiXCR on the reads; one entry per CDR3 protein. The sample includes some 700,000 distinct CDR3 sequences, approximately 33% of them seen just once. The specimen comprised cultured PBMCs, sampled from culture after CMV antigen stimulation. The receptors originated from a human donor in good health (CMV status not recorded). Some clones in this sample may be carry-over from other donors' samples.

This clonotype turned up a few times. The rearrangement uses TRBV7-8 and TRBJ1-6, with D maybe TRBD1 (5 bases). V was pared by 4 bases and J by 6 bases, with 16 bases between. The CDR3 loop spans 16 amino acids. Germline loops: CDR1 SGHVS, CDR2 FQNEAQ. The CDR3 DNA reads TGTGCCAGCAGCTCCGATTTTGGGGGGGGTAATTCACCCCTCCACTTT. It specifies CASSSDFGGGNSPLHF.

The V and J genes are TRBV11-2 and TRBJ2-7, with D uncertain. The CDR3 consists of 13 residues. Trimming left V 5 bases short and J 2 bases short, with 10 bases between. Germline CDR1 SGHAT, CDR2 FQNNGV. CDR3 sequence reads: CASSQEMPYEQYF. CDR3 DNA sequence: TGTGCCAGCAGCCAAGAGATGCCCTACGAGCAGTACTTC.

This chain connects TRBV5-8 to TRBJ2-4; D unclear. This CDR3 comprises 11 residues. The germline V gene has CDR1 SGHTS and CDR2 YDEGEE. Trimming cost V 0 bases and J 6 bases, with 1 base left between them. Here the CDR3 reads CASSLGNIQYF. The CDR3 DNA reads TGTGCCAGCAGCTTGGGAAACATTCAGTACTTC. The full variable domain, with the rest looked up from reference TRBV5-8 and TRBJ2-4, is EAGVTQSPTHLIKTRGQQATLRCSPISGHTSVYWYQQALGLGLQFLLWYDEGEERNRGNFPPRFSGRQFPNYSSELNVNALELEDSALYLCASSLGNIQYFGAGTRLSVL.

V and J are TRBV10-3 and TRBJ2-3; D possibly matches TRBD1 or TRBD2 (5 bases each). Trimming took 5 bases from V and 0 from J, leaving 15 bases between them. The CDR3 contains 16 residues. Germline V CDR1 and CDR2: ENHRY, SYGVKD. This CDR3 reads CAISKTGLGSTDTQYF. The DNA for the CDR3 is TGTGCCATCAGTAAAACGGGGCTTGGGAGCACAGATACGCAGTATTTT.

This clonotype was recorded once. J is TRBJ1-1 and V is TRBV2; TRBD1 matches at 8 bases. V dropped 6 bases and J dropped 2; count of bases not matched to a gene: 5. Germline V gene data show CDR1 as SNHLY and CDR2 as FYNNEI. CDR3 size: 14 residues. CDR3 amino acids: CASSVTGDNTEAFF. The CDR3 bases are TGTGCCAGCAGCGTGACAGGGGATAACACTGAAGCTTTCTTT.

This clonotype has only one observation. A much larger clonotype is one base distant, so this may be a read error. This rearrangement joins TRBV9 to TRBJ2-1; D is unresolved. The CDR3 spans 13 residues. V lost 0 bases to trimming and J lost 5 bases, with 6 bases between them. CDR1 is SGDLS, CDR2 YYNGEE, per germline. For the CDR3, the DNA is TGTGCCAGCAGCGTAGGGGTTAACAATGAGCAGTTCTTC. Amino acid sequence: CASSVGVNNEQFF.

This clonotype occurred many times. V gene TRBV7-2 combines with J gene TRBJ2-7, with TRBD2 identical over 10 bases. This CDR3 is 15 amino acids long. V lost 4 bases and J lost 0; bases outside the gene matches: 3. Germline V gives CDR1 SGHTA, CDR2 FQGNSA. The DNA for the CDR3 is TGTGCCAGCAGCTCGACTAGCGGGCTCTCCTACGAGCAGTACTTC. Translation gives CASSSTSGLSYEQYF. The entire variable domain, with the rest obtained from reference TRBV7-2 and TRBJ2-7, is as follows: GAGVSQSPSNKVTEKGKDVELRCDPISGHTALYWYRQSLGQGLEFLIYFQGNSAPDKSGLPSDRFSAERTGGSVSTLTIQRTQQEDSAVYLCASSSTSGLSYEQYFGPGTRLTVT.